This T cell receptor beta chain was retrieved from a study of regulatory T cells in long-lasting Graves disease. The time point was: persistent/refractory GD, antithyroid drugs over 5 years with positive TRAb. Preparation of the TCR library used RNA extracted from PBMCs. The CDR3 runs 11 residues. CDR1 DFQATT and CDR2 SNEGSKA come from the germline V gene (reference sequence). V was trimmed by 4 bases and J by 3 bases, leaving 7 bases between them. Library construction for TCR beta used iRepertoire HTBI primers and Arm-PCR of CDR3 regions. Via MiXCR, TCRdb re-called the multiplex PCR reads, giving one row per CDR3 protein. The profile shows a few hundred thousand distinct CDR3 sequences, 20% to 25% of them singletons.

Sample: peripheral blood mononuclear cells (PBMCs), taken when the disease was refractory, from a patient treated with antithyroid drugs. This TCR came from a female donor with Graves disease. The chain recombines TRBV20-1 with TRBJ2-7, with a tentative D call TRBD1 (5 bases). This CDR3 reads CSATDNYEQYF. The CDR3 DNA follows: TGCAGTGCTACGGACAACTACGAGCAGTACTTC.